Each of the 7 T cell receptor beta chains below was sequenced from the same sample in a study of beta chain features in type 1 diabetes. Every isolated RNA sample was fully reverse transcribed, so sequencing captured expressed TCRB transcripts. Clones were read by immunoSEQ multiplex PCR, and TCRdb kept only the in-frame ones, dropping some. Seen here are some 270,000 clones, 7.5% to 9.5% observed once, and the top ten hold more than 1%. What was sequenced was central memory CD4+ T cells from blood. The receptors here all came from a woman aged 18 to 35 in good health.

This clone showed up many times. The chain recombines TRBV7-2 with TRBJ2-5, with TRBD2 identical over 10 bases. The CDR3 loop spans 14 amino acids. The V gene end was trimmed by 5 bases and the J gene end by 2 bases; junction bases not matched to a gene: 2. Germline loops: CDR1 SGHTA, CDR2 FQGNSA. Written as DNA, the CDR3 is TGTGCCAGCAGCCGGACTAGCGGACAAGAGACCCAGTACTTC. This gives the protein CASSRTSGQETQYF.

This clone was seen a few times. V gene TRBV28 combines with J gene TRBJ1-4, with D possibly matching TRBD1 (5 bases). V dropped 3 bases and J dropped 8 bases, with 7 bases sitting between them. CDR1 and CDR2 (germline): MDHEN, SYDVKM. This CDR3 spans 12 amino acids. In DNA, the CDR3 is TGTGCCAGCAGTTTCGGGGACGAAAAACTGTTTTTT. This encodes CASSFGDEKLFF. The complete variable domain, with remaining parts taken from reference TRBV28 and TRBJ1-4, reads DVKVTQSSRYLVKRTGEKVFLECVQDMDHENMFWYRQDPGLGLRLIYFSYDVKMKEKGDIPEGYSVSREKKERFSLILESASTNQTSMYLCASSFGDEKLFFGSGTQLSVL.

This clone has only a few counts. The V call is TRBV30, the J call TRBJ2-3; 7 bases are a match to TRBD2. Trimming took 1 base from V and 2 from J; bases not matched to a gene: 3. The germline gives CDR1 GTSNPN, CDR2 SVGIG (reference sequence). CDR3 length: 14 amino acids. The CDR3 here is CAWSEGGHTDTQYF. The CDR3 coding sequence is TGTGCCTGGAGTGAGGGAGGGCACACAGATACGCAGTATTTT.

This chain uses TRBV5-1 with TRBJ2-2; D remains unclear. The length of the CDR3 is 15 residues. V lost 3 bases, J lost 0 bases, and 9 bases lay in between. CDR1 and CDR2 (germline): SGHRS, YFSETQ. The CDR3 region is CASSSFTSNTGELFF. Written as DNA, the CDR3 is TGCGCCAGCAGCTCATTTACATCGAACACCGGGGAGCTGTTTTTT.

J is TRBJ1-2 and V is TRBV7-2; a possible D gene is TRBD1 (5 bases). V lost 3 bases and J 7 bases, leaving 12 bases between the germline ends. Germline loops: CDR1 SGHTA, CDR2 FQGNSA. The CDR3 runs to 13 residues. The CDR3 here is CASSFAQGGGYTF. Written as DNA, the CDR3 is TGTGCCAGCAGCTTTGCCCAGGGCGGTGGCTACACCTTC.

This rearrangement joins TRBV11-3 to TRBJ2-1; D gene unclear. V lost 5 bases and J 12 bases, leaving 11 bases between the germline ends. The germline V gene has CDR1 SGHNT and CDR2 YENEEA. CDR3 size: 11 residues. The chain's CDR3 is CASSTKAGQFF. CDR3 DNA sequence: TGTGCCAGCAGCACCAAGGCTGGGCAGTTCTTC.

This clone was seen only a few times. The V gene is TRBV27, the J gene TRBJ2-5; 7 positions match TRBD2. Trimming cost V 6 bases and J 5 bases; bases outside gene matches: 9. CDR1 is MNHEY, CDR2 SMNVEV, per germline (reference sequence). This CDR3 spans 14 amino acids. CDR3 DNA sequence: TGTGCCAGCAGCCCCACCCGGGGGGTGGAGACCCAGTACTTC. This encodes CASSPTRGVETQYF.